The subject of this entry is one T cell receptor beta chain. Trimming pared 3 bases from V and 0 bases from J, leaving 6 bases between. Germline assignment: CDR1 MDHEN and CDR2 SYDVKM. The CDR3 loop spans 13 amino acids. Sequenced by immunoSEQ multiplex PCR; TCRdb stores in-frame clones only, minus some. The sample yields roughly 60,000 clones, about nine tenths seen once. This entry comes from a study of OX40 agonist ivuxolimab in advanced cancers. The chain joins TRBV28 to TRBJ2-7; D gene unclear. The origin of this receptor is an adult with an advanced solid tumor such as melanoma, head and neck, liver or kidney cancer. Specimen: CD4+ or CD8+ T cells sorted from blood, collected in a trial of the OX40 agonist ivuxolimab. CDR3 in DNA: TGTGCCAGCAGTTTTGCGGTCTCCTACGAGCAGTACTTC. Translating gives CASSFAVSYEQYF.